This TCR beta chain was retrieved from a study of cytomegalovirus exposure and HLA in healthy donors. Details on this clone: Its antigen remains unknown.

Whole-study results and caveats: Several V segments, TRBV6-2 and TRBV6-3 among them, could not be told apart and were dropped. Reportedly, diagnosis of cytomegalovirus status by the classifier showed high specificity and sensitivity. Presence/absence analyses assumed roughly uniform sequencing depth across donors. As a later analysis revealed, most CMV-associated TCR beta chains appeared HLA-restricted.

PCR employed 60 Vbeta and 13 Jbeta primers. Using immunoSEQ multiplex PCR, the repertoire was profiled, and TCRdb retains in-frame clones only, with some absent. Altogether 100,000 to 150,000 clones are present, approximately 80% being singletons, with the ten largest covering 1%. This CDR3 is built from 15 residues. Trimming took 4 bases from V and 3 from J, leaving 12 bases between them. Per the germline V gene, CDR1 is KGHSH and CDR2 is LQKENI. The sequenced material came from PBMCs. V gene TRBV18 combines with J gene TRBJ2-2, with D possibly matching TRBD2 (5 bases). This clonotype was obtained from a man between 40 and 49 years old in good health and CMV-seronegative. The CDR3 DNA is TGTGCCAGCTCACTGGGAGCAGGCGACACCGGGGAGCTGTTTTTT. Translation: CASSLGAGDTGELFF.